The 18 T cell receptor beta chains below come from one sample, sequenced in a study of regulatory T cells in long-lasting Graves disease. Construction of TCR beta libraries relied on iRepertoire HTBI primers and on Arm-PCR targeting CDR3 regions. TCRdb ran MiXCR on the multiplex PCR reads and lists one entry per CDR3 protein. The sample shows 400,000 to 500,000 distinct CDR3 sequences, around 23% of them seen only once. The time point: persistent/refractory GD, antithyroid drugs over 5 years with positive TRAb. PBMC-derived RNA was used for the TCR library. Sequenced here: peripheral blood mononuclear cells (PBMCs), sampled when the disease was refractory, from a patient treated with antithyroid drugs. The receptors shown here come from a female donor with Graves disease.

J is TRBJ2-1 and V is TRBV28, with D perhaps being TRBD1 or TRBD2 (6 bases each). The CDR3 consists of 13 residues. V was trimmed by 6 bases and J by 9 bases, leaving 15 bases between them. Per germline, CDR1 MDHEN and CDR2 SYDVKM. CDR3 sequence (DNA): TGTGCCAGCAGCCTGGAGGGGGTCGGTGAGCAGTTCTTC. Translation gives CASSLEGVGEQFF.

The table lists this clonotype with many counts. The genes are TRBV20-1 and TRBJ2-2, with D perhaps TRBD1 (5 bases). Germline V gene lookup returns CDR1 DFQATT and CDR2 SNEGSKA (reference sequence). The germline V and J ends were trimmed by 2 bases and 3 bases, with 10 bases remaining between them. The CDR3 sequence is 14 residues long. The CDR3 DNA reads as TGCAGTGCTAGACCGCAGGGCCACACCGGGGAGCTGTTTTTT. Protein sequence: CSARPQGHTGELFF.

This clonotype was counted only a few times. The CDR3, as DNA: TGTGCCAGTAGCCGAAGACAGGGGGCGCGGCCTAATGAAAAACTGTTTTTT. It codes for CASSRRQGARPNEKLFF. The gene calls are TRBV19 and TRBJ1-4; 10 bases match TRBD1. CDR3 size: 17 residues. Germline V lookup: CDR1 LNHDA, CDR2 SQIVND (reference sequence). Germline trimming cut 6 bases from V and 3 bases from J; bases unmatched to any gene: 10. The full variable domain, completed using reference TRBV19 and TRBJ1-4, is DGGITQSPKYLFRKEGQNVTLSCEQNLNHDAMYWYRQDPGQGLRLIYYSQIVNDFQKGDIAEGYSVSREKKESFPLTVTSAQKNPTAFYLCASSRRQGARPNEKLFFGSGTQLSVL.

The V call is TRBV5-4, the J call TRBJ2-2, with 9 bases identical to TRBD2. Germline V gives CDR1 SGHNT, CDR2 YYREEE (reference sequence). This CDR3 contains 16 residues. J gave up 8 bases and V 5 bases, and 13 bases lay outside the gene matches. As DNA, the CDR3 is TGTGCCAGCAGGGGTATAGCGGGAGTAGGAGCTGGGGAGCTGTTTTTT. This encodes CASRGIAGVGAGELFF.

J is TRBJ1-1 and V is TRBV12-3 or TRBV12-4; D is unclear. V dropped 1 base and J dropped 1 base, with 10 bases sitting between them. The CDR3 contains 15 residues. The CDR3 loop reads CASSLGIRGNTEAFF. The CDR3 DNA reads TGTGCCAGCAGTTTAGGGATACGCGGGAACACTGAAGCTTTCTTT.

The chain joins TRBV29-1 to TRBJ2-5, with TRBD2 matching over 11 bases. The CDR3 is 16 residues long. Germline loops: CDR1 SQVTM, CDR2 ANQGSEA. The trim removed 4 bases at V and 5 bases at J, leaving 12 bases unmatched. The CDR3 nucleotides read TGCAGCGTTGGAACGCTACTAGCGGGGGTCGGGGAGACCCAGTACTTC. This sequence encodes CSVGTLLAGVGETQYF.

This clonotype was seen once. The chain carries TRBV5-1 and TRBJ2-5; the D gene is possibly TRBD1 (6 bases). From germline, CDR1 is SGHRS and CDR2 YFSETQ. CDR3 length equals 14 residues. V lost 4 bases and J 9 bases, leaving 19 bases between the germline ends. CDR3 nucleotides: TGCGCCAGCAGCGAAGGGACAAGCCGGGTGGCCCAGTACTTC. This codes for CASSEGTSRVAQYF.

This clonotype has a count of ten or more. V and J are TRBV3-1 and TRBJ2-4; no firm D call. Per germline, CDR1 LGHDT and CDR2 YNNKEL (reference sequence). Deletions cut 0 bases from V and 9 bases from J, with 12 bases between. The CDR3 has 14 amino acids. The CDR3 is CASSQDPEYPIQYF. The DNA of the CDR3 is TGTGCCAGCAGCCAAGATCCGGAGTACCCCATTCAGTACTTC.

In its sample, this clonotype was seen a few times. CDR3 coding DNA: TGTGCCAGCAGTGGATCAGCGGGAGGCTACAATGAGCAGTTCTTC. Translated: CASSGSAGGYNEQFF. The V gene is TRBV2, the J gene TRBJ2-1; 9 positions match TRBD2. The junction had 4 bases not matched to a gene; V was cut back by 4 bases and J by 3 bases. The CDR3 spans 15 residues. Germline assignment: CDR1 SNHLY and CDR2 FYNNEI.

The chain has TRBV7-8 and TRBJ2-7, with a weak D call TRBD2 (5 bases). V lost 4 bases and J lost 7, with 14 bases in between. CDR3 length equals 13 residues. The germline CDR1 and CDR2 sequences are SGHVS and FQNEAQ. The DNA for the CDR3 is TGTGCCAGCAGCTACCGGTCGGGGTTGGAGCAGTACTTC. Its protein product is CASSYRSGLEQYF.

The rearrangement joins TRBV3-1 to TRBJ1-4; TRBD1 matches 7 bases. This CDR3 region has 16 residues. Germline V lookup: CDR1 LGHDT, CDR2 YNNKEL (reference sequence). Germline trimming cut 1 base from V and 4 bases from J; bases unmatched to any gene: 6. The CDR3 spells CASSQGRDRDNEKLFF. The CDR3 bases are TGTGCCAGCAGCCAAGGAAGGGACAGAGATAATGAAAAACTGTTTTTT.

As regards this clonotype: The junction departs from germline at one end; a sequencing error may be responsible. The chain joins TRBV20-1 to TRBJ1-1; D gene unclear. Looked up from germline, CDR1 is DFQATT and CDR2 is SNEGSKA (reference sequence). There are 14 residues in the CDR3. The CDR3, as DNA: TGCAGTACTAGAGGAGTTGGGGTTCGGACTGAAGCTTTCTTT. Translating gives CSTRGVGVRTEAFF.

This clonotype showed up just a few times. The gene calls are TRBV28 and TRBJ1-6; the match to TRBD1 covers 7 bases. The CDR3 extends over 15 amino acids. In germline, CDR1 is MDHEN, CDR2 SYDVKM. V dropped 8 bases and J dropped 0; count of bases not matched to a gene: 4. The CDR3 loop reads CASLRDSSYNSPLHF. CDR3 DNA sequence: TGTGCCAGCCTACGGGACAGCTCCTATAATTCACCCCTCCACTTT.

This clonotype was seen at least ten times. The chain joins TRBV7-9 to TRBJ1-1; unclear D gene. In germline, CDR1 is SEHNR, CDR2 FQNEAQ (reference sequence). The ends were cut back, 6 bases at V and 2 bases at J, with 7 bases in the middle. This CDR3 comprises 12 residues. The DNA for the CDR3 is TGTGCCAGCAGTCCTCTTAACACTGAAGCTTTCTTT. Translated: CASSPLNTEAFF.

This rearrangement joins TRBV6-2 or TRBV6-3 to TRBJ2-1; D is perhaps TRBD2 (5 bases). Germline lookup yields CDR1 MNHEY and CDR2 SVGEGT. V lost 6 bases and J 3 bases, leaving 9 bases between the germline ends. The CDR3 extends over 13 amino acids. CDR3 nucleotides: TGTGCCAGCAGCCACCGGGGCTACAATGAGCAGTTCTTC. Encoded protein: CASSHRGYNEQFF.

A few counts support this clonotype. J is TRBJ2-3 and V is TRBV5-1, with no clear D. Germline V gives CDR1 SGHRS, CDR2 YFSETQ. The germline V and J ends were trimmed by 4 bases and 6 bases, with 12 bases remaining between them. The CDR3 is 13 amino acids. CDR3 bases: TGCGCCAGCAGCCCCCCTTTTGGGGATACGCAGTATTTT. Residues: CASSPPFGDTQYF.

The V call is TRBV6-2 or TRBV6-3, the J call TRBJ2-3; 8 nucleotides line up with TRBD2. The CDR3 covers 17 residues. Looked up from germline, CDR1 is MNHEY and CDR2 is SVGEGT. After removal of 5 bases from V and 0 bases from J, the junction contained 10 bases not matched to a gene. As DNA, the CDR3 is TGTGCCAGCAGTGAAGAAAGACTAGCGCCTAGCACAGATACGCAGTATTTT. This encodes CASSEERLAPSTDTQYF.

This clonotype was recorded many times. CDR3 DNA: TGTGCCAGCAGTTTGAGGGCAGATGGAAGATCACCCCTCCACTTT. Translating it yields CASSLRADGRSPLHF. This chain joins TRBV27 and TRBJ1-6; no reliable D call. The V end was cut by 3 bases, the J end by 10 bases, with 16 bases between. CDR1 and CDR2 from the germline V gene are MNHEY and SMNVEV (reference sequence). The CDR3 has 15 amino acids.